Shown below are 6 T cell receptor beta chains from a single sample sequenced in a study of OX40 agonist ivuxolimab in advanced cancers. TCRdb's copy holds only in-frame clones and misses some; the assay was immunoSEQ multiplex PCR. Of about 64,000 clones listed, almost 85% were seen once; the top ten hold 9.8%. Sequencing used CD4+ or CD8+ T cells sorted from blood, obtained in a trial of the OX40 agonist ivuxolimab. The receptors derive from an adult with an advanced solid tumor such as melanoma, head and neck, liver or kidney cancer.

The chain links TRBV9 to TRBJ1-2; D gene uncertain. Trimming removed 0 bases from V and 8 bases from J, with 14 bases in between. The CDR3 covers 14 residues. Germline V lookup: CDR1 SGDLS, CDR2 YYNGEE. The CDR3 region is CASSVGYSGLGYTF. The DNA for the CDR3 is TGTGCCAGCAGCGTAGGGTATTCAGGTCTCGGCTACACCTTC.

The J gene is TRBJ1-4, the V gene TRBV6-1, with a possible D match to TRBD1 (5 bases). The CDR3 length is 14 residues. Germline V CDR1 and CDR2: MNHNS, SASEGT. With 8 bases removed from V and 4 bases from J, the gap between germline ends came to 14 bases. CDR3 in amino acids: CASYHRDGNEKLFF. The DNA for the CDR3 is TGTGCCAGCTACCACCGGGACGGTAATGAAAAACTGTTTTTT.

This chain uses TRBV28 with TRBJ1-6; the D is unclear. The CDR3 extends over 13 amino acids. The V end was cut by 5 bases, the J end by 4 bases, with 6 bases between. Germline CDR1 is MDHEN and CDR2 is SYDVKM. As DNA, the CDR3 is TGTGCCAGCAGTCAACCGTATAATTCACCCCTCCACTTT. Its translation is CASSQPYNSPLHF.

V gene TRBV7-2 combines with J gene TRBJ1-2; TRBD1 aligns across 7 bases. Germline values: CDR1 SGHTA, CDR2 FQGNSA. Trimming removed 0 bases from V and 8 bases from J; junction bases left unmatched: 9. This CDR3 comprises 15 residues. The CDR3 loop is CASSLATGAAEGYTF. CDR3 in DNA: TGTGCCAGCAGCTTAGCTACAGGGGCGGCGGAGGGCTACACCTTC.

DNA of the CDR3: TGTGCCAGCAGCGCCTCCGGCACTGAAGCTTTCTTT. Translating gives CASSASGTEAFF. The V call is TRBV9, the J call TRBJ1-1; the D is unclear. The germline V gene has CDR1 SGDLS and CDR2 YYNGEE. This CDR3 has 12 residues. The germline V and J ends were trimmed by 3 bases and 4 bases, with 7 bases remaining between them.

Only one count was recorded for this clone. This rearrangement joins TRBV5-4 to TRBJ1-2; perhaps TRBD1 as D (6 bases). Trimming took 5 bases from V and 4 from J, leaving 18 bases between them. The CDR3 sequence is 15 residues long. Germline CDR1 is SGHNT and CDR2 is YYREEE (reference sequence). The CDR3 coding sequence is TGTGCCAGCAGTCCCGGGGGGGCGCGGGGCTATGGCTACACCTTC. Translation: CASSPGGARGYGYTF.